The 32 T cell receptor beta chains in this list originate from one sample, sequenced in a study of a mutant IDH1 vaccine in newly diagnosed glioma. Their recognized antigens are unknown. Noted time point: week 47, end of study. What each vaccine dose contained was 300 ug of mutant IDH1 20-mer peptide, accompanied by topical imiquimod. Produced via immunoSEQ multiplex PCR; TCRdb's table is partial and in-frame only. Of tens of thousands of clones listed, 65% are singletons. This sample comprised peripheral blood mononuclear cells (PBMCs), obtained from a glioma patient whose treatment included an IDH1 peptide vaccine. These TCRs come from a man aged 40-49 years with glioma. Some clones in this sample may be carry-over from other donors' samples.

The chain carries TRBV18 and TRBJ1-6; tentative D call: TRBD1 (6 bases). Per germline, CDR1 KGHSH and CDR2 LQKENI. The CDR3 consists of 14 residues. V dropped 4 bases and J dropped 10 bases, with 14 bases sitting between them. The CDR3 spells CASSQGQLYSPLHF. DNA of the CDR3: TGTGCCAGCTCACAGGGACAACTCTACTCACCCCTCCACTTT.

V and J are TRBV5-5 and TRBJ2-7; D gene uncertain. CDR3 length: 12 residues. V gave up 0 bases and J gave up 6 bases, with 7 bases separating them. Germline CDR1 and CDR2: SGHKS and YYEKEE (reference sequence). CDR3 sequence reads: CASSLGGSEQYF. Here the CDR3 DNA reads TGTGCCAGCAGCTTGGGGGGATCCGAGCAGTACTTC.

The V gene is TRBV10-3, the J gene TRBJ1-6; D is unclear. V was cut by 4 bases and J by 9 bases, with 13 bases left in between. The CDR3 is 14 residues long. From germline, CDR1 is ENHRY and CDR2 SYGVKD. Here the CDR3 reads CAISGGWGGSPLHF. The CDR3, as DNA: TGTGCCATCAGTGGTGGATGGGGTGGTTCACCCCTCCACTTT.

This clone showed up just a few times. The gene calls are TRBV9 and TRBJ1-5, with D possibly matching TRBD1 (5 bases). This CDR3 comprises 14 residues. Per germline, CDR1 SGDLS and CDR2 YYNGEE. V dropped 4 bases and J dropped 4 bases, with 12 bases sitting between them. CDR3 in amino acids: CASSMGRLNQPQHF. The DNA of the CDR3 is TGTGCCAGCAGCATGGGACGCCTAAATCAGCCCCAGCATTTT.

The J gene is TRBJ1-6, the V gene TRBV7-2, with D uncertain. This CDR3 region has 16 residues. V lost 2 bases, J lost 0 bases, and 8 bases lay in between. Germline loops: CDR1 SGHTA, CDR2 FQGNSA. The CDR3 protein is CASSLRQSSYNSPLHF. The CDR3 DNA sequence: TGTGCCAGCAGCTTAAGACAAAGCTCCTATAATTCACCCCTCCACTTT. Complete variable domain (other parts from reference TRBV7-2 and TRBJ1-6): GAGVSQSPSNKVTEKGKDVELRCDPISGHTALYWYRQSLGQGLEFLIYFQGNSAPDKSGLPSDRFSAERTGGSVSTLTIQRTQQEDSAVYLCASSLRQSSYNSPLHFGNGTRLTVT.

V is TRBV7-6 and J is TRBJ1-5; the D is unclear. The germline V gene has CDR1 SGHVS and CDR2 FNYEAQ. The CDR3 loop spans 13 amino acids. The V end lost 3 bases, the J end lost 1 base, and 4 bases lay between the germline ends. CDR3 sequence reads: CASSLWSNQPQHF. Written as DNA, the CDR3 is TGTGCCAGCAGCTTGTGGAGCAATCAGCCCCAGCATTTT.

The J gene is TRBJ2-1, the V gene TRBV5-4, with a weak D call TRBD1 (5 bases). The CDR3 has 13 residues. Trimming shortened V by 0 bases and J by 5 bases, and 6 bases separated the two germline ends. The germline V gene encodes CDR1 SGHNT and CDR2 YYREEE (reference sequence). The CDR3 spells CASSLEDNNEQFF. As DNA, the CDR3 is TGTGCCAGCAGCTTGGAGGACAACAATGAGCAGTTCTTC.

The V and J genes are TRBV6-1 and TRBJ1-1, with D unclear. This CDR3 is 15 amino acids long. V lost 10 bases and J 5 bases, leaving 23 bases between the germline ends. CDR1 and CDR2 (germline): MNHNS, SASEGT. In nucleotides, the CDR3 is TGTGCCACCCTTAGTGCCCCCTTCGGTGGAACTGAAGCTTTCTTT. Translating it yields CATLSAPFGGTEAFF.

The chain combines TRBV5-1 with TRBJ1-1; D is possibly TRBD1 (6 bases). V lost 0 bases to trimming and J lost 5 bases, with 11 bases between them. The CDR3 runs 14 residues. The V gene's germline CDR1 is SGHRS and CDR2 YFSETQ. The CDR3 region has the DNA TGCGCCAGCAGCTTGGCCCGGGGGCAGACTGAAGCTTTCTTT. It encodes CASSLARGQTEAFF.

The chain carries TRBV1 and TRBJ1-6; the D call in the table, TRBD1, was not verified against the DNA. TRBV1 is assigned pseudogene status. The CDR3 covers 19 residues. CDR3: CTSHWTGSGISSYNSPLHF. The CDR3, as DNA: TGCACCAGCCACTGGACAGGGTCGGGGATTAGCTCCTATAATTCACCCCTCCACTTT.

The chain links TRBV7-9 to TRBJ2-5, with 7 bases identical to TRBD2. CDR3 length: 15 amino acids. With V trimmed by 4 bases and J by 1 base, 6 bases remained unmatched. Germline lookup yields CDR1 SEHNR and CDR2 FQNEAQ (reference sequence). CDR3: CASSSGLGLQETQYF. DNA of the CDR3: TGTGCCAGCAGCTCCGGACTAGGCCTCCAAGAGACCCAGTACTTC.

This rearrangement joins TRBV6-1 to TRBJ1-1; D is uncertain. V lost 9 bases to trimming and J lost 1 base, with 12 bases between them. Germline values: CDR1 MNHNS, CDR2 SASEGT. The CDR3 totals 13 residues. CDR3 amino acids: CASTLATNTEAFF. In nucleotides, the CDR3 is TGTGCCAGTACGTTAGCGACGAACACTGAAGCTTTCTTT.

This rearrangement joins TRBV14 to TRBJ1-6, with 12 bases matching TRBD1. CDR1 is SGHDN and CDR2 is FVKESK in the germline V gene. This CDR3 is built from 15 residues. Germline trimming cut 1 base from V and 14 bases from J; bases unmatched to any gene: 6. CDR3: CASSQAGTGGAALHF. The CDR3 coding sequence is TGTGCCAGCAGCCAAGCCGGGACAGGGGGCGCGGCCCTCCACTTT. The whole variable domain, filled in from reference TRBV14 and TRBJ1-6, reads EAGVTQFPSHSVIEKGQTVTLRCDPISGHDNLYWYRRVMGKEIKFLLHFVKESKQDESGMPNNRFLAERTGGTYSTLKVQPAELEDSGVYFCASSQAGTGGAALHFGNGTRLTVT.

V gene TRBV19 combines with J gene TRBJ1-1; D is unresolved. The V gene's germline CDR1 is LNHDA and CDR2 SQIVND (reference sequence). The CDR3 is 13 residues long. V lost 1 base to trimming and J lost 2 bases, with 5 bases between them. CDR3: CASSIGPNTEAFF. CDR3 DNA sequence: TGTGCCAGTAGTATAGGACCTAACACTGAAGCTTTCTTT.

This chain uses TRBV5-4 with TRBJ1-6; the D is unclear. The V gene lost 0 bases and the J gene lost 0 bases, with 10 bases spanning the gap. Germline V CDR1 and CDR2: SGHNT, YYREEE (reference sequence). The CDR3 loop spans 17 amino acids. The chain's CDR3 is CASSLGTAGSYNSPLHF. The CDR3 coding sequence is TGTGCCAGCAGCTTGGGGACCGCCGGCTCCTATAATTCACCCCTCCACTTT.

The chain joins TRBV5-1 to TRBJ2-2; 8 bases match TRBD1. With V trimmed by 0 bases and J by 6 bases, 10 bases remained unmatched. CDR3 length equals 17 residues. Germline V gene sequence: CDR1 SGHRS, CDR2 YFSETQ. CDR3 sequence: CASSLGSWTGNAGELFF. The CDR3 bases are TGCGCCAGCAGCTTGGGGTCTTGGACAGGGAATGCCGGGGAGCTGTTTTTT. The variable domain in full, completed from reference TRBV5-1 and TRBJ2-2, reads KAGVTQTPRYLIKTRGQQVTLSCSPISGHRSVSWYQQTPGQGLQFLFEYFSETQRNKGNFPGRFSGRQFSNSRSEMNVSTLELGDSALYLCASSLGSWTGNAGELFFGEGSRLTVL.

This clone was recorded a few times. As DNA, the CDR3 is TGTGCCAGCAGTGAAGCGGGTACAAGAGATACGCAGTATTTT. Residues: CASSEAGTRDTQYF. The chain links TRBV6-1 to TRBJ2-3; D gene unclear. V was shortened by 0 bases and J by 5 bases, with 9 bases between the two germline ends. This CDR3 spans 14 amino acids. Per germline, CDR1 MNHNS and CDR2 SASEGT.

J is TRBJ1-2 and V is TRBV9; TRBD1 might be the D (6 bases). Germline loops: CDR1 SGDLS, CDR2 YYNGEE. This CDR3 region has 14 residues. Trimming pared 3 bases from V and 4 bases from J, leaving 13 bases between. The CDR3 DNA is TGTGCCAGCAGCGCCCAACAGGGAGCCTATGGCTACACCTTC. It translates to CASSAQQGAYGYTF. Filled out from reference TRBV9 and TRBJ1-2, the complete variable domain reads DSGVTQTPKHLITATGQRVTLRCSPRSGDLSVYWYQQSLDQGLQFLIQYYNGEERAKGNILERFSAQQFPDLHSELNLSSLELGDSALYFCASSAQQGAYGYTFGSGTRLTVV.

Concerning this clone: The germline gene is not matched at one end of the junction; a read error may be the cause. V usage is TRBV6-1 and J usage is TRBJ2-6; tentatively, D is TRBD2 (5 bases). Germline V gives CDR1 MNHNS, CDR2 SASEGT. This CDR3 contains 16 residues. The CDR3 nucleotides are TGCGCCAGCAGTGAGGGTTATCTGGCTGGGGCCAACGTCCTGACTTTC. It is translated as CASSEGYLAGANVLTF.

The chain employs TRBV5-5 and TRBJ2-1, with a tentative D call TRBD1 (6 bases). The CDR3 is 15 amino acids. Germline CDR1 and CDR2: SGHKS and YYEKEE (reference sequence). Trimming removed 2 bases at V and 0 bases at J, with 9 bases between. CDR3 bases: TGTGCCAGCAGCTTACAAGGGGGCTCCTACAATGAGCAGTTCTTC. It specifies CASSLQGGSYNEQFF.

This clone was counted between two and nine times. This chain connects TRBV6-1 to TRBJ1-1, with 8 bases that match TRBD1. The CDR3 is 13 residues long. The ends lost 7 bases at V and 8 bases at J; junction bases unmatched: 9. Germline V gene data show CDR1 as MNHNS and CDR2 as SASEGT. CDR3 in DNA: TGTGCCAGCACTATATCAAGGGACAGGGAAGCTTTCTTT. It translates to CASTISRDREAFF.

This sequence joins TRBV15 and TRBJ2-1; 8 bases are a match to TRBD1. CDR1 is LNHNV, CDR2 YYDKDF, per germline (reference sequence). V shed 0 bases, J shed 8 bases, and the junction held 9 bases outside the gene matches. The CDR3 is made up of 16 amino acids. CDR3: CATSRDPRGRTYEQFF. The CDR3 region has the DNA TGTGCCACCAGCAGAGATCCCAGGGGGCGTACGTATGAGCAGTTCTTC.

This sequence joins TRBV4-1 and TRBJ2-7; no definite D call. The germline V gene has CDR1 MGHRA and CDR2 YSYEKL. The CDR3 spans 15 residues. V was pared by 3 bases and J by 5 bases, with 17 bases between. CDR3 in DNA: TGCGCCAGCAGCCACCAGTGGATGGGCTTCCACGAGCAGTACTTC. This codes for CASSHQWMGFHEQYF.

This clone showed up just a few times. The chain joins TRBV5-1 to TRBJ2-1; TRBD2 aligns across 9 bases. Trimming at V came to 7 bases and at J to 9 bases, leaving 11 bases not matched to a gene. The CDR3 runs 14 residues. From germline, CDR1 is SGHRS and CDR2 YFSETQ. In nucleotides, the CDR3 is TGCGCCAGCCGCTGGGATGCGGGGGGGCCTGAGCAGTTCTTC. Amino acids: CASRWDAGGPEQFF.

Concerning this clone: Different DNA sequences within this sample yield the same CDR3. V is TRBV4-1 and J is TRBJ2-1, with TRBD1 matching 7 bases. Germline V gene data show CDR1 as MGHRA and CDR2 as YSYEKL. There are 14 residues in the CDR3. V trimming: 6 bases; J trimming: 1 base; junction bases outside the gene matches: 3. In nucleotides, the CDR3 is TGCGCCAGCAGTGACAGGGCGTCCTACAATGAGCAGTTCTTC. Its protein product is CASSDRASYNEQFF.

The chain combines TRBV6-1 with TRBJ1-5; D unresolved. Germline loops: CDR1 MNHNS, CDR2 SASEGT. The CDR3 covers 12 residues. The V end was cut by 2 bases, the J end by 4 bases, with 3 bases between. This chain's CDR3 is CASSELNQPQHF. The CDR3 region has the DNA TGTGCCAGCAGTGAACTTAATCAGCCCCAGCATTTT.

The chain recombines TRBV7-2 with TRBJ1-1; TRBD1 might be the D (6 bases). The V gene's germline CDR1 is SGHTA and CDR2 FQGNSA. The CDR3 is 14 amino acids. Between the trimmed V and J ends, which lost 4 bases and 5 bases, there was a span of 14 bases. Written as DNA, the CDR3 is TGTGCCAGCAGCTCCGACAGGCGGGGTACTGAAGCTTTCTTT. The encoded protein is CASSSDRRGTEAFF.

This clone was recorded a few times. This chain links TRBV18 with TRBJ2-5; D is ambiguous. Looked up from germline, CDR1 is KGHSH and CDR2 is LQKENI. V shed 3 bases and J shed 2 bases, with 7 bases lying between them. CDR3 length: 13 residues. Written as DNA, the CDR3 is TGTGCCAGCTCACCCGTCCTACAAGAGACCCAGTACTTC. This sequence encodes CASSPVLQETQYF.

This rearrangement joins TRBV5-1 to TRBJ2-1, with 9 positions matching TRBD2. Per germline, CDR1 SGHRS and CDR2 YFSETQ. The CDR3 extends over 13 amino acids. V was pared by 4 bases and J by 10 bases, with 6 bases of the junction left unmatched. The CDR3 region has the DNA TGCGCCAGCAGCATGACTAGCGGCTGGGAGCAGTTCTTC. Translated, it gives CASSMTSGWEQFF. The variable domain in full, completed from reference TRBV5-1 and TRBJ2-1, reads KAGVTQTPRYLIKTRGQQVTLSCSPISGHRSVSWYQQTPGQGLQFLFEYFSETQRNKGNFPGRFSGRQFSNSRSEMNVSTLELGDSALYLCASSMTSGWEQFFGPGTRLTVL.

A single count supports this clone. The DNA of the CDR3 is TGTGCCAGCAGCCTCAGAATTCGGAATGAGCAGTTCTTC. This encodes CASSLRIRNEQFF. The rearrangement links TRBV7-6 to TRBJ2-1, with no clear D. The CDR3 sequence is 13 residues long. V was clipped by 5 bases and J by 7 bases, with 12 bases between them. Germline lookup yields CDR1 SGHVS and CDR2 FNYEAQ.

V and J are TRBV5-1 and TRBJ1-1, with 8 nucleotides matching TRBD1. Losses at the gene ends were 0 bases for V and 8 bases for J; bases not matched to a gene: 3. This CDR3 spans 13 amino acids. Germline V gene lookup returns CDR1 SGHRS and CDR2 YFSETQ. CDR3 in DNA: TGCGCCAGCAGCTTGGCCCGGACAGGGGAAGCTTTCTTT. It yields the protein CASSLARTGEAFF.

V is TRBV18 and J is TRBJ2-5; D not certain. V shed 2 bases and J shed 2 bases, with 12 bases lying between them. CDR3 length: 15 residues. CDR1 and CDR2 (germline): KGHSH, LQKENI. In DNA, the CDR3 is TGTGCCAGCTCACCAAATATCCACAGTCAAGAGACCCAGTACTTC. It is translated as CASSPNIHSQETQYF.